The rows below give T cell receptor beta chains drawn from one sample of a study of blood T cells in healthy people across ages. TCRdb processed the 5' RACE reads anew with MiXCR; each CDR3 protein has one entry. The data show roughly 800,000 distinct CDR3 sequences, more than 45% seen once. The sequenced sample consisted of blood. These receptors all come from a man younger than 45 in good health. Each CDR3 is given with its conserved first and last residue. The order of the fields is CDR3 DNA, CDR3 protein, V gene, J gene, D gene, clone size. D genes are given only for firm matches. For some rows the clone size is stated as once, few or many, or as a class when expanded; others skip it.

TGCAGCGTTGAACGGGCAACCGGGGCCAACGTCCTGACTTTC	CSVERATGANVLTF	TRBV29-1	TRBJ2-6	-	few
TGCAGTGCTACGGCAGGCGGGGCTGAACGCGTCTACAATGAGCAGTTCTTC	CSATAGGAERVYNEQFF	TRBV20-1	TRBJ2-1	-	few
TGCAGTGCTAGAGATCGGTGGGGATTCTACAATGAGCAGTTCTTC	CSARDRWGFYNEQFF	TRBV20-1	TRBJ2-1	-	-
TGTGCCAGCAGCCGAAACCTGGGCGGACAGGGAGGCACCGGGGAGCTGTTTTTT	CASSRNLGGQGGTGELFF	TRBV7-9	TRBJ2-2	TRBD1	few
TGTGCCAGCAGTTATCTGGACAGGGAGTGGGAGACCCAGTACTTC	CASSYLDREWETQYF	TRBV6-6	TRBJ2-5	TRBD1	few
TGCAGTGCTATTAGCGAATCCACAGATACGCAGTATTTT	CSAISESTDTQYF	TRBV20-1	TRBJ2-3	-	-
TGTGCCAGCAGTTACCTGGGGGGGGGTTACGGCGAGCAGTACTTC	CASSYLGGGYGEQYF	TRBV28	TRBJ2-7	TRBD2	few
TGTGCCAGCAGCTTAGGCGGGAGTAAACGTAATGAGCAGTTCTTC	CASSLGGSKRNEQFF	TRBV7-3	TRBJ2-1	TRBD2	-
TGCAGTGCTAGAGGGGCGGGAGGGCCAGATACGCAGTATTTT	CSARGAGGPDTQYF	TRBV20-1	TRBJ2-3	TRBD2	-
TGTGCCAGCTCATCCGAAGATGGCAGCACCTACGAGCAGTACTTC	CASSSEDGSTYEQYF	TRBV18	TRBJ2-7	-	-
TGTGCCAGCAGCTTAGCATCGACCGAGCAGTTCTTC	CASSLASTEQFF	TRBV11-1	TRBJ2-1	-	-
TGTGCCAGCAGTCAGTCTTGGGGTCAGCCCCAGCATTTT	CASSQSWGQPQHF	TRBV7-9	TRBJ1-5	-	-
TGTGCCTGGAGTCGAGGGACTAGCGCAGGGACCCAGTACTTC	CAWSRGTSAGTQYF	TRBV30	TRBJ2-5	TRBD2	-
TGTGCCAGCAGGGGGGAACAGGGGAACTATGGCTACACCTTC	CASRGEQGNYGYTF	TRBV6-5	TRBJ1-2	TRBD1	-
TGTGCCAGCAGCCAAGAGGGCGGGTATGAGCAGTTCTTC	CASSQEGGYEQFF	TRBV3-1	TRBJ2-1	-	-
TGCAGTGCTAGAGTAGCGGGAGGGATTGAGCAGTTCTTC	CSARVAGGIEQFF	TRBV20-1	TRBJ2-1	TRBD2	-
TGCAGTGCTAGAACGGCGAATGAGCAGTTCTTC	CSARTANEQFF	TRBV20-1	TRBJ2-1	-	once
TGTGCCAGCAGCCCTGACGGACCTGGGGGCTACACCTTC	CASSPDGPGGYTF	TRBV7-9	TRBJ1-2	-	-
TGCAGTGCTAGAGATCGAGGGGAAATCCAAGAGACCCAGTACTTC	CSARDRGEIQETQYF	TRBV20-1	TRBJ2-5	-	-
TGTGCCACCGCCGGGACAGGCGACGAGACCCAGTACTTC	CATAGTGDETQYF	TRBV24-1	TRBJ2-5	TRBD1	-
TGTGCCAGCAGCTTCCGGACAGGGGGTAATGAGCAGTTCTTC	CASSFRTGGNEQFF	TRBV11-2	TRBJ2-1	TRBD1	-
TGTGCCAGCAGCTTAGTAGCGGGAGGGATGGATACGCAGTATTTT	CASSLVAGGMDTQYF	TRBV7-9	TRBJ2-3	TRBD2	-
TGTGCCAGCAGTAGTCTCTCCCAGGGGGCGGGAGAGACCCAGTACTTC	CASSSLSQGAGETQYF	TRBV6-5	TRBJ2-5	TRBD1	-
TGTGCCAGCAGTTACGGAGGGAGTATCGCAGATACGCAGTATTTT	CASSYGGSIADTQYF	TRBV21-1	TRBJ2-3	-	-
TGTGCCAGCAGTTATCCGGGACTATCCTACTACGAGCAGTACTTC	CASSYPGLSYYEQYF	TRBV6-2/TRBV6-3	TRBJ2-7	TRBD2	once
TGTGCCAGCAGCCAAGGGGTATCGGCTAGCGGCACAGATACGCAGTATTTT	CASSQGVSASGTDTQYF	TRBV4-2	TRBJ2-3	-	few
TGTGCCAGCAGTTCGGCCTGGGGCAGGGAGAACTCCTACGAGCAGTACTTC	CASSSAWGRENSYEQYF	TRBV6-5	TRBJ2-7	-	-